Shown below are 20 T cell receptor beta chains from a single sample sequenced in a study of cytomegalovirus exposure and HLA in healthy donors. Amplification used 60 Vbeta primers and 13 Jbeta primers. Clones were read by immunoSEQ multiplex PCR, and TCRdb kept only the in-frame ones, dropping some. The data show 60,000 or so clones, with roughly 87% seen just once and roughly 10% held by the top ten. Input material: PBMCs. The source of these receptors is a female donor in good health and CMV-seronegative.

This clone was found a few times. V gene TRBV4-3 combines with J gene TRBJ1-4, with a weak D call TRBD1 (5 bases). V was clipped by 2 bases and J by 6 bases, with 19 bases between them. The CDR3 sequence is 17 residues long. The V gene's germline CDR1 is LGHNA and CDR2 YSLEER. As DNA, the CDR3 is TGCGCCAGCAGCCAAAACGGTGCGGGGGTCGGATATGAAAAACTGTTTTTT. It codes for CASSQNGAGVGYEKLFF.

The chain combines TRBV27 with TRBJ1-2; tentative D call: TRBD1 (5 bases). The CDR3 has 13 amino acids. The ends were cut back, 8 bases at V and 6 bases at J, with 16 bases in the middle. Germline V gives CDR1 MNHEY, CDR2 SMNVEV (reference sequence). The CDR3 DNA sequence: TGTGCCAGCTATGGACGGGGGGATCATGGCTACACCTTC. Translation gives CASYGRGDHGYTF.

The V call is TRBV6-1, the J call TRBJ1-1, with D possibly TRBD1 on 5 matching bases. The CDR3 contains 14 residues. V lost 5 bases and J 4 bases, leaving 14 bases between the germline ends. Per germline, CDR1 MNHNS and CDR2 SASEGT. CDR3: CASSSQGLGTEAFF. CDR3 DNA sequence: TGTGCCAGCAGTTCCCAGGGATTAGGCACTGAAGCTTTCTTT.

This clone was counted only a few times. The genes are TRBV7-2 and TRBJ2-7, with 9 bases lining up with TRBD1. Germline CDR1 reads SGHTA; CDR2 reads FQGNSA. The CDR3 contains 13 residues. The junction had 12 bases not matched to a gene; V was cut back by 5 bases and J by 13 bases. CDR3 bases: TGTGCCAGCAGCCCGACTGATTACAGGGGGCGTTACTTC. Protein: CASSPTDYRGRYF.

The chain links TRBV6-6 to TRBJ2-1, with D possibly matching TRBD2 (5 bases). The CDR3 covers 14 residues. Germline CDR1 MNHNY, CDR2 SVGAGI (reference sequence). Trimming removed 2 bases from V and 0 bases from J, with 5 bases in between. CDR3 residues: CASSYTSSYNEQFF. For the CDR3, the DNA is TGTGCCAGCAGTTACACTAGCTCCTACAATGAGCAGTTCTTC.

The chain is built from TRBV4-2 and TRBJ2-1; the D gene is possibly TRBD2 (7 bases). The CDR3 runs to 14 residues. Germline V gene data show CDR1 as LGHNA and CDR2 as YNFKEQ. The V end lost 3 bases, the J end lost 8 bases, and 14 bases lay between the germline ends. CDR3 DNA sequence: TGTGCCAGCAGCCACCAAGGGGGGGGCGATGAGCAGTTCTTC. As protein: CASSHQGGGDEQFF.

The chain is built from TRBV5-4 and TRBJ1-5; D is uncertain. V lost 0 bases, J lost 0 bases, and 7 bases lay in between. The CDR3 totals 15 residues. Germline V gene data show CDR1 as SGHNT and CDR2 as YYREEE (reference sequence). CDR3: CASSLAPGSNQPQHF. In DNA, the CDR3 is TGTGCCAGCAGCTTGGCCCCAGGTAGCAATCAGCCCCAGCATTTT.

In DNA, the CDR3 is TGTGCCAGCAGCTTATTTACAGGGGACAATCAGCCCCAGCATTTT. Protein product: CASSLFTGDNQPQHF. The rearrangement joins TRBV7-2 to TRBJ1-5; 7 bases line up with TRBD1. The trim removed 2 bases at V and 3 bases at J, leaving 4 bases unmatched. There are 15 residues in the CDR3. CDR1 and CDR2 (germline): SGHTA, FQGNSA.

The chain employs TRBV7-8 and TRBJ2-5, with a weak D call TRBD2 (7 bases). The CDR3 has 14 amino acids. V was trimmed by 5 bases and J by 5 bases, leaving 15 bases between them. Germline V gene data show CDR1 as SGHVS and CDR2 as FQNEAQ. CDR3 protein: CASSRDGGRETQYF. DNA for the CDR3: TGTGCCAGCAGCAGAGACGGGGGGCGGGAGACCCAGTACTTC.

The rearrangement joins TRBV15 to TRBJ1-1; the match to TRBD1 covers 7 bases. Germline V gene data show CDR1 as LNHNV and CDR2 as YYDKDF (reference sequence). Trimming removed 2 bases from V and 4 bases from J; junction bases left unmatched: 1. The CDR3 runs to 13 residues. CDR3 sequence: CATSRQGGTEAFF. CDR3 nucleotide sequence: TGTGCCACCAGCAGACAGGGGGGCACTGAAGCTTTCTTT.

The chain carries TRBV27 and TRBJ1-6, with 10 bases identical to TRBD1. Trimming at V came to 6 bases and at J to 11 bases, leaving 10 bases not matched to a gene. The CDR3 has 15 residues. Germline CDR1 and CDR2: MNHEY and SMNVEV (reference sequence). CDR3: CASRYLGGQGTPLHF. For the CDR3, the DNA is TGTGCCAGCAGATACCTCGGGGGACAGGGGACACCCCTCCACTTT.

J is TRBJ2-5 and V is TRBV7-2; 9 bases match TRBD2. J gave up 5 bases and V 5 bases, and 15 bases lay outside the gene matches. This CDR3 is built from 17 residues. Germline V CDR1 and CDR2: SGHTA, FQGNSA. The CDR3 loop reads CASSPGLIAGVLETQYF. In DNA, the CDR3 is TGTGCCAGCAGCCCCGGCTTGATAGCGGGAGTTTTGGAGACCCAGTACTTC.

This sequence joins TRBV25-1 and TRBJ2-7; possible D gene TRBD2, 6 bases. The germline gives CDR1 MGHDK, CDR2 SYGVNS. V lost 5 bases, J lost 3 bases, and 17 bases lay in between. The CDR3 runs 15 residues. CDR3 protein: CASSLPGTLDYEQYF. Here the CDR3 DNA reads TGTGCCAGCAGTCTTCCCGGGACTCTCGACTACGAGCAGTACTTC.

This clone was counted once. CDR3 in DNA: TGTGCCAGCAGTTACGACAGGGTATATGAGCAGTTCTTC. Translated, it gives CASSYDRVYEQFF. This chain links TRBV28 with TRBJ2-1; TRBD1 matches 7 bases. The germline V gene encodes CDR1 MDHEN and CDR2 SYDVKM. The length of the CDR3 is 13 residues. V lost 4 bases to trimming and J lost 8 bases; unmatched junction nucleotides: 5.

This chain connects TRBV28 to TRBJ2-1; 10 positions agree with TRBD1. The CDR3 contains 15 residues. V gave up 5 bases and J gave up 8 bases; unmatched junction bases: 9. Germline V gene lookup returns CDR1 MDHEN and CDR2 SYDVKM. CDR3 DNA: TGTGCCAGCAGTCTACGGGGGACAGGGGTTGATGAGCAGTTCTTC. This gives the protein CASSLRGTGVDEQFF.

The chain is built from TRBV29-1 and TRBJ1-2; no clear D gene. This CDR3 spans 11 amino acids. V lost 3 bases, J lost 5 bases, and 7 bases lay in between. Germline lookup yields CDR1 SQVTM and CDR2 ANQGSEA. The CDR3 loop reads CSVEARYGYTF. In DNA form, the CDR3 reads TGCAGCGTTGAGGCTAGGTATGGCTACACCTTC.

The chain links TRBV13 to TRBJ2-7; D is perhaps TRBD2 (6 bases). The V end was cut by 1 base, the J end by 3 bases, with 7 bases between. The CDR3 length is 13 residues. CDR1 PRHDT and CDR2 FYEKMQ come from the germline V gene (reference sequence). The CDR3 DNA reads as TGTGCCAGCAGCTTAGCGGGGGACTACGAGCAGTACTTC. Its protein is CASSLAGDYEQYF. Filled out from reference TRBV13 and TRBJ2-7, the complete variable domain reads AAGVIQSPRHLIKEKRETATLKCYPIPRHDTVYWYQQGPGQDPQFLISFYEKMQSDKGSIPDRFSAQQFSDYHSELNMSSLELGDSALYFCASSLAGDYEQYFGPGTRLTVT.

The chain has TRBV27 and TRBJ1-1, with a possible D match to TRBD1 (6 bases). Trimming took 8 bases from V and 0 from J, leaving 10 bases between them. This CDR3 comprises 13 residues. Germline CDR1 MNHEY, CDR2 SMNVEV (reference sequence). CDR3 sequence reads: CASWTAMNTEAFF. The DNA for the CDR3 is TGTGCCAGCTGGACAGCCATGAACACTGAAGCTTTCTTT.

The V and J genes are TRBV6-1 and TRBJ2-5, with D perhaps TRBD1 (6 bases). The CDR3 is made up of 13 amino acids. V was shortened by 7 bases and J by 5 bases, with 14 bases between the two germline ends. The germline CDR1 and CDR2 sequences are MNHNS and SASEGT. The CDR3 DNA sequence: TGTGCCAGCACCGGAGGACAGTGGGAGACCCAGTACTTC. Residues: CASTGGQWETQYF.

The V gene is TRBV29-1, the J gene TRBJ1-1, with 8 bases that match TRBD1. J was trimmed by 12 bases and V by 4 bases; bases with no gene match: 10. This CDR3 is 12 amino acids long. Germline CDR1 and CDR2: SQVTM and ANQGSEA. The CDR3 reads CSVVEQGEKTFF. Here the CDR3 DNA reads TGCAGCGTTGTGGAACAGGGGGAGAAAACTTTCTTT.